The following is a TCR beta chain sequence with its context. The target antigen is unknown. This sample is part of a study of Ad26.COV2.S vaccination and SARS-CoV-2 variants. Across the whole study: Enrollment placed the donor in the COV1001 Ad26.COV2.S trial arm. Points from the study as a whole: People who got the vaccine or the placebo had similar non-spike TCR breadth. An underestimation of total T cell responses may have resulted from the TCR breadth and depth analyses.

Clones were read by immunoSEQ multiplex PCR, and TCRdb kept only the in-frame ones, dropping some. Here the sample spans roughly 700,000 clones, around 92% being singletons. CDR1 and CDR2 (germline): SGHNT, YYREEE (reference sequence). CDR3 length equals 13 residues. The germline V and J ends were trimmed by 0 bases and 1 base, with 5 bases remaining between them. Indicated treatment: 19 received Ad26.COV2.S at low or high dose, single or two shots; 5 received placebo; per-sample allocation not given. Specimen acquisition occurred on day 63 following the initial vaccine or placebo injection. This sample comprised peripheral blood, obtained in a trial of Ad26.COV2.S vaccine versus placebo. The source is a person aged 18-60 years who received the Ad26.COV2.S COVID-19 vaccine or a placebo. V and J are TRBV5-4 and TRBJ2-7; no clear D gene. CDR3 sequence: CASSLAQSYEQYF. CDR3 in DNA: TGTGCCAGCAGCTTGGCGCAATCCTACGAGCAGTACTTC.